The clone carrying this T cell receptor beta chain was found many times. This entry belongs to a study of Graves' ophthalmopathy and Graves' hyperthyroidism. Amplified TCR beta CDR3 regions were obtained using RNA transcripts as template. Amplification began with first-round RT-PCR using HTBI primers, then second-round multiplex PCR was performed. TCRdb used MiXCR to reprocess the multiplex PCR reads, holding one entry per CDR3 protein. This table has 500,000 to 700,000 distinct CDR3 sequences, approximately 21% appearing once. CDR3 size: 13 residues. The ends were cut back, 4 bases at V and 7 bases at J, with 9 bases in the middle. Germline V gene sequence: CDR1 SGHRS, CDR2 YFSETQ. Participants with hyperthyroidism, aged 18 to 65, were newly diagnosed with under 2 months' duration. Out of 7.5 to 10 ml of fresh peripheral blood, PBMCs were obtained.

The receptor was derived from a woman younger than 30 with stable Graves' hyperthyroidism. Some clones in this sample may be carry-over from other donors' samples. This sequence joins TRBV5-1 and TRBJ1-6; D might be TRBD1 (6 bases). Material: peripheral blood. CDR3 in DNA: TGCGCCAGCAGCCGGGACAAAAATTCACCCCTCCACTTT. Its translation: CASSRDKNSPLHF. Based on the CDR3 plus reference TRBV5-1 and TRBJ1-6, the full variable domain is KAGVTQTPRYLIKTRGQQVTLSCSPISGHRSVSWYQQTPGQGLQFLFEYFSETQRNKGNFPGRFSGRQFSNSRSEMNVSTLELGDSALYLCASSRDKNSPLHFGNGTRLTVT.